What follows are 18 T cell receptor beta chains derived from one specimen sequenced in a study of T-cell memory formation after mild COVID-19. TCRdb used MiXCR to reprocess the 5' RACE reads, holding one entry per CDR3 protein. There are roughly 500,000 distinct CDR3 sequences in the sample; 20% occur only once, and around 13% lies in the top ten. Sequencing was performed on PBMCs or a T cell subset sorted from them (not recorded which). Source of these receptors: an adult woman who had mild COVID-19 (a few samples of this study predate the infection). Cell type and time point are not known.

This clonotype was observed a handful of times. This chain joins TRBV6-5 and TRBJ1-1; 10 bases are a match to TRBD1. V lost 8 bases and J lost 0; bases outside the gene matches: 6. This CDR3 contains 15 residues. The germline V gene has CDR1 MNHEY and CDR2 SVGAGI. This chain's CDR3 is CASYRDRGVNTEAFF. The CDR3 nucleotides are TGTGCCAGCTACCGGGACAGGGGTGTGAACACTGAAGCTTTCTTT.

This clonotype was counted only a few times. This chain links TRBV7-8 with TRBJ2-6; D is ambiguous. The V end was cut by 3 bases, the J end by 0 bases, with 12 bases between. The germline gives CDR1 SGHVS, CDR2 FQNEAQ. This CDR3 has 17 amino acids. This chain's CDR3 is CASSFSEFNSGANVLTF. The CDR3 bases are TGTGCCAGCAGCTTTTCGGAGTTTAACTCTGGGGCCAACGTCCTGACTTTC.

This chain connects TRBV20-1 to TRBJ2-3; 9 bases match TRBD2. CDR3 size: 14 residues. V was clipped by 2 bases and J by 2 bases; unmatched bases: 2. Looked up from germline, CDR1 is DFQATT and CDR2 is SNEGSKA (reference sequence). CDR3 sequence (DNA): TGCAGTGCTAGAAGACTAGCGGCCACAGATACGCAGTATTTT. As protein: CSARRLAATDTQYF.

In its sample, this clonotype was seen a few times. The chain couples TRBV15 to TRBJ1-1; no reliable D call. CDR1 and CDR2 (germline): LNHNV, YYDKDF (reference sequence). V lost 0 bases and J lost 1, with 12 bases in between. The length of the CDR3 is 16 residues. The CDR3 sequence: CATSRDDGGSNTEAFF. DNA of the CDR3: TGTGCCACCAGCAGAGATGACGGTGGGTCGAACACTGAAGCTTTCTTT. Full variable domain (missing parts from reference TRBV15 and TRBJ1-1): DAMVIQNPRYQVTQFGKPVTLSCSQTLNHNVMYWYQQKSSQAPKLLFHYYDKDFNNEADTPDNFQSRRPNTSFCFLDIRSPGLGDTAMYLCATSRDDGGSNTEAFFGQGTRLTVV.

This sequence joins TRBV7-8 and TRBJ1-1; D is unresolved. Trimming stripped 5 bases from V and 5 bases from J, with 12 bases between. Germline V gives CDR1 SGHVS, CDR2 FQNEAQ. The CDR3 is 13 amino acids. The CDR3 DNA is TGTGCCAGCAGCCCCCATGGGAAGACTGAAGCTTTCTTT. Its protein product is CASSPHGKTEAFF.

This clonotype was seen a handful of times. The chain has TRBV7-9 and TRBJ1-1, with D tentatively TRBD1 (6 bases). This CDR3 has 15 amino acids. Per germline, CDR1 SEHNR and CDR2 FQNEAQ (reference sequence). V shed 1 base and J shed 1 base, with 10 bases lying between them. CDR3 coding DNA: TGTGCCAGCAGCTTAGGTGGGGGCTGGAACACTGAAGCTTTCTTT. Translated, it gives CASSLGGGWNTEAFF.

This clonotype has only a few counts. The gene calls are TRBV27 and TRBJ1-5, with a weak D call TRBD1 (6 bases). The length of the CDR3 is 19 residues. Germline assignment: CDR1 MNHEY and CDR2 SMNVEV (reference sequence). Between the trimmed V and J ends, which lost 4 bases and 5 bases, there was a span of 27 bases. Here the CDR3 reads CASSSSTWKGGGYDQPQHF. The CDR3 DNA reads TGTGCCAGCAGTTCCTCTACTTGGAAAGGGGGTGGGTATGATCAGCCCCAGCATTTT.

This clonotype showed up just a few times. The genes are TRBV30 and TRBJ2-5; D possibly corresponds to TRBD1 (5 bases). The CDR3 runs 12 residues. Trimming stripped 2 bases from V and 4 bases from J, with 8 bases between. Per germline, CDR1 GTSNPN and CDR2 SVGIG (reference sequence). The chain's CDR3 is CAWSRQRETQYF. The CDR3 region has the DNA TGTGCCTGGAGTCGACAGAGAGAGACCCAGTACTTC.

The rearrangement uses TRBV2 and TRBJ1-5, with D perhaps matching TRBD1 (5 bases). Germline-derived CDR1 and CDR2 are SNHLY and FYNNEI. The CDR3 totals 14 residues. The ends were cut back, 1 base at V and 5 bases at J, with 9 bases in the middle. The CDR3 nucleotides read TGTGCCAGCAGTGAAGACAGGTCTTATCAGCCCCAGCATTTT. Encoded protein: CASSEDRSYQPQHF.

The chain links TRBV6-5 to TRBJ2-7, with 14 bases matching TRBD2. Unmatched junction bases numbered 3, after V lost 2 bases and J lost 3 bases. The germline gives CDR1 MNHEY, CDR2 SVGAGI. The CDR3 sequence is 16 residues long. The CDR3 nucleotides read TGTGCCAGCAGTTACACGGGACTAGCGGGAGTCTACGAGCAGTACTTC. It is translated as CASSYTGLAGVYEQYF.

This clonotype was found a few times. Here the CDR3 DNA reads TGCGCCAGCAGCTTGTTCGATACAGAGACCTACGAGCAGTACTTC. Its translation is CASSLFDTETYEQYF. The chain employs TRBV5-1 and TRBJ2-7; D is unclear. The V gene lost 1 base and the J gene lost 2 bases, with 13 bases spanning the gap. Germline V gene lookup returns CDR1 SGHRS and CDR2 YFSETQ. CDR3 size: 15 residues.

The chain links TRBV4-1 to TRBJ2-7; the D gene is possibly TRBD2 (5 bases). This CDR3 spans 13 amino acids. V was cut by 1 base and J by 5 bases, with 9 bases left in between. CDR1 and CDR2 (germline): MGHRA, YSYEKL. CDR3 region: CASSQAAGHEQYF. The CDR3 region has the DNA TGCGCCAGCAGCCAAGCGGCGGGCCACGAGCAGTACTTC.

Many counts were recorded for this clonotype. The chain has TRBV29-1 and TRBJ2-7; 8 nucleotides match TRBD2. Germline CDR1 SQVTM, CDR2 ANQGSEA. This CDR3 region has 12 residues. V lost 6 bases, J lost 5 bases, and 6 bases stayed unmatched. The DNA for the CDR3 is TGCAGCGTGGGGACTAGGCCCAACGAGCAGTACTTC. Its protein is CSVGTRPNEQYF.

CDR3 loop: CSARGDSSGADTQYF. The CDR3 bases are TGCAGTGCTAGAGGGGACAGCTCAGGGGCAGATACGCAGTATTTT. The chain has TRBV20-1 and TRBJ2-3, with TRBD1 identical over 7 bases. This CDR3 contains 15 residues. Germline values: CDR1 DFQATT, CDR2 SNEGSKA (reference sequence). With 1 base clipped from V and 4 bases from J, the junction kept 8 bases outside the gene matches.

The genes are TRBV6-5 and TRBJ2-2; D uncertain. The germline V and J ends were trimmed by 5 bases and 0 bases, with 10 bases remaining between them. This CDR3 contains 15 residues. Germline V gene lookup returns CDR1 MNHEY and CDR2 SVGAGI. The CDR3 region is CASSHQPSNTGELFF. CDR3 bases: TGTGCCAGCAGTCATCAACCCTCGAACACCGGGGAGCTGTTTTTT.

This chain links TRBV6-5 with TRBJ2-7; no reliable D call. V lost 4 bases, J lost 3 bases, and 10 bases lay in between. This CDR3 spans 13 amino acids. CDR1 MNHEY and CDR2 SVGAGI come from the germline V gene. This CDR3 is CASSLGPNYEQYF. In DNA form, the CDR3 reads TGTGCCAGCAGTTTAGGCCCGAACTACGAGCAGTACTTC.

The J gene is TRBJ1-1, the V gene TRBV5-1; weak D call: TRBD1 (6 bases). The length of the CDR3 is 13 residues. Trimming took off 4 bases at V and 1 base at J, with 8 bases between the two ends. Germline V CDR1 and CDR2: SGHRS, YFSETQ. CDR3 loop: CASSEDRNTEAFF. The CDR3, as DNA: TGCGCCAGCAGCGAGGACAGGAACACTGAAGCTTTCTTT.

This clonotype turned up a few times. The chain uses TRBV19 and TRBJ1-3; maybe TRBD1 (6 bases). Per the germline V gene, CDR1 is LNHDA and CDR2 is SQIVND (reference sequence). Trimming stripped 5 bases from V and 0 bases from J, with 11 bases between. The CDR3 loop spans 15 amino acids. The CDR3 reads CASSPGHRSGNTIYF. CDR3 coding DNA: TGTGCCAGTAGTCCGGGACACCGCTCTGGAAACACCATATATTTT.